The clone carrying this T cell receptor beta chain has more than one count but fewer than ten. The sample belongs to a study of blood T cell repertoires in COVID-19. Profiled with immunoSEQ multiplex PCR; TCRdb holds only in-frame clones, not every one. The data contain more than 45,000 clones, 78% of them singletons. The germline V gene has CDR1 SEHNR and CDR2 FQNEAQ (reference sequence). The V segment lost 3 bases and the J segment 5 bases; nucleotides outside the gene matches: 4. The CDR3 is 14 residues long. The origin of this receptor is a human donor in a cohort sampled during active COVID-19. Specimen: peripheral blood. V gene TRBV7-9 combines with J gene TRBJ1-1; 9 positions agree with TRBD1. This chain's CDR3 is CASSFQTGGTEAFF. DNA for the CDR3: TGTGCCAGCAGCTTCCAGACAGGGGGAACTGAAGCTTTCTTT.